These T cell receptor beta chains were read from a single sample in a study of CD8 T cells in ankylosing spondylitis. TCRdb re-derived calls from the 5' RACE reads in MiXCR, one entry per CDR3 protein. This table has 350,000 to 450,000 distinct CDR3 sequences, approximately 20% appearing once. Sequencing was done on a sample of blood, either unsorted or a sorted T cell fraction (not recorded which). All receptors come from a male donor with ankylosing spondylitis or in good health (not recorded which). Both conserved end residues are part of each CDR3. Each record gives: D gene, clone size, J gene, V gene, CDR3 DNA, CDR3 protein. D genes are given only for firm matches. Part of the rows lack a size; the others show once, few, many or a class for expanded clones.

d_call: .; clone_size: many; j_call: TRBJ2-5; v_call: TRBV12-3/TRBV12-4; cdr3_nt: TGTGCCAGCAGTTTAACCTCCGAGACCCAGTACTTC; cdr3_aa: CASSLTSETQYF
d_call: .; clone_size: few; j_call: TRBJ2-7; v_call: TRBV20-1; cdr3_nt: TGCAGTGCTAGTTTGCCAGGGGTGTCCCACGAGCAGCACTTC; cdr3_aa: CSASLPGVSHEQHF
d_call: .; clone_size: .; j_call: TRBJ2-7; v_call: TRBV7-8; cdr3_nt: TGTGCCAGCAGCTTATATACCGTCAGCTACGAGCAGTACTTC; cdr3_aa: CASSLYTVSYEQYF
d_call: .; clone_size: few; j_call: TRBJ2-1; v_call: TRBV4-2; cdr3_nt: TGTGCCAGCAGCCAAGCGGGGTACAGCTCCTACAATGAGCAGTTCTTC; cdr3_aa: CASSQAGYSSYNEQFF
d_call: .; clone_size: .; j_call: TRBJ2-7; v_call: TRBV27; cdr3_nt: TGTGCCAGCAGTTTATCGGGTGCGGTCTACGAGCAGTACTTC; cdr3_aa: CASSLSGAVYEQYF
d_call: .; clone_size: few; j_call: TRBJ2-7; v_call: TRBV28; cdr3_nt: TGTGCCAGCAGTAGCGTGTTAGGGCGGGGACCCTACGAGCAGTACTTC; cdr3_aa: CASSSVLGRGPYEQYF
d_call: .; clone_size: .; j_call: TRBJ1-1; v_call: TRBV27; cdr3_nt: TGTGCCAGCAGCGGGAGGGAGAGTACTGAAGCTTTCTTT; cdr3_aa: CASSGRESTEAFF
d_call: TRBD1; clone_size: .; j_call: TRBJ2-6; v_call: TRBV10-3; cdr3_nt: TGTGCCATTCGACAGGGGGTTTCCTCTGGGGCCAACGTCCTGACTTTC; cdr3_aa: CAIRQGVSSGANVLTF
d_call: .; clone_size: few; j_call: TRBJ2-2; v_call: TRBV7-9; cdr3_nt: TGTGCCAGCAGCTTAGGTCAGGGCACAACCGGGGAGCTGTTTTTT; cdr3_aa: CASSLGQGTTGELFF
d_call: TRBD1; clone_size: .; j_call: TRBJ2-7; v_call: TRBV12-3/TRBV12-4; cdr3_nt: TGTGCCAGCAGTCCCACCGGGACAGCGCCCTCCGAGCAGTACTTC; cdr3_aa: CASSPTGTAPSEQYF
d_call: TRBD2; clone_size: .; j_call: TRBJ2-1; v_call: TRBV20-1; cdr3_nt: TGCAGTGCCCCAAGGGCGGGGGGGCCCTACAATGAGCAGTTCTTC; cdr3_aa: CSAPRAGGPYNEQFF
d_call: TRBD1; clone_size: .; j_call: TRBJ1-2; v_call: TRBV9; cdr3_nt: TGTGCCAGCAGCGTAGGTTGGGACAGGAACTTGGGCACCTTC; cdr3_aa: CASSVGWDRNLGTF
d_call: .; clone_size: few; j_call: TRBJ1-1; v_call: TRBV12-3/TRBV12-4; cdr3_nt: TGTGCCAGCAGCTCTCCCGTTGAGGGGATGAACACTGAAGCTTTCTTT; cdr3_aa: CASSSPVEGMNTEAFF
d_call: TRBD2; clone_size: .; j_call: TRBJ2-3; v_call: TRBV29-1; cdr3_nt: TGCAGCGTTGAAGACCCCTTTGCGGGGGGGCCCGATACGCAGTATTTT; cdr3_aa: CSVEDPFAGGPDTQYF
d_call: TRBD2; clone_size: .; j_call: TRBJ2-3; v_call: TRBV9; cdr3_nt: TGTGCCAGCAGCGACGCGGGGGGATTTAGCACAGATACGCAGTATTTT; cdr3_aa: CASSDAGGFSTDTQYF
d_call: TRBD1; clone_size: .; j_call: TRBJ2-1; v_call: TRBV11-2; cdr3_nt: TGTGCCAGCAGCCAAGTAGGACAGGACCCCCACAATGAGCAGTTCTTC; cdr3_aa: CASSQVGQDPHNEQFF
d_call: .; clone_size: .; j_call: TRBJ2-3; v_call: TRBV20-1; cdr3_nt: TGCAGTGCTGCACTAGCAGATACGCAGTATTTT; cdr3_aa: CSAALADTQYF
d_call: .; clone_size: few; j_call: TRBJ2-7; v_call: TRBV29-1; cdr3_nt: TGCAGCGTTAGGGGACCCTACGAGCAGTACTTC; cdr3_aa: CSVRGPYEQYF
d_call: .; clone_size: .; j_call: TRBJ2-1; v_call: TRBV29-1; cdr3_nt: TGCAGCGTGTTAGACAGTTACAATGAGCAGTTCTTC; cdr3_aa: CSVLDSYNEQFF
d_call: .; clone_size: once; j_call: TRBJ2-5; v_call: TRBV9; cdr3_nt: TGTGCCAGCAGCGTAGGGGGTTATGAGACCCAGTACTTC; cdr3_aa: CASSVGGYETQYF
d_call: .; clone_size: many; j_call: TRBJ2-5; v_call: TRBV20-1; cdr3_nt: TGCAGTGCTAGAGAGCTCCTGGGGACCCCTCGCCGGACCCAGTACTTC; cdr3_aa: CSARELLGTPRRTQYF
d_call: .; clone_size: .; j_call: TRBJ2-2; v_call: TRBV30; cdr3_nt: TGTGCCTGGTTCAAGGACACCGGGGAGCTGTTTTTT; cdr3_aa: CAWFKDTGELFF
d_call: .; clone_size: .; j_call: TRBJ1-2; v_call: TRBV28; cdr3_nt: TGTGCCAGCAGTTTACGATCGGAAGCCCCCTATGGCTACACCTTC; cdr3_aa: CASSLRSEAPYGYTF
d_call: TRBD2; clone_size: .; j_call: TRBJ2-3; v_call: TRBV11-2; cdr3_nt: TGTGCCAGCAGCTTCCCCCGGCGGGGGACCGGCGATACGCAGTATTTT; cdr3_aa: CASSFPRRGTGDTQYF
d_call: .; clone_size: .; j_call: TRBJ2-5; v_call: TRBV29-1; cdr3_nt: TGCAGCGTTGACGGAGACCGCAGACTGGGGGAGACCCAGTACTTC; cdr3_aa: CSVDGDRRLGETQYF
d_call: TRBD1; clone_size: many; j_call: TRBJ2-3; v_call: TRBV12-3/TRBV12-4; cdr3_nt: TGTGCCAGCAGTCCATTCGGACAGGGCACAGATACGCAGTATTTT; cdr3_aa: CASSPFGQGTDTQYF